These T cell receptor beta chains were read from a single sample in a study of blood T cell repertoires in COVID-19. Libraries were prepared by immunoSEQ multiplex PCR; TCRdb keeps only in-frame clonotypes and omits some of them. The table shows 25,000 to 30,000 clones, with about 94% occurring only once. The sequenced sample consisted of peripheral blood. The receptors come from a human donor with active COVID-19. The donor label of this sample is uncertain. CDR3s include the opening cysteine and the closing phenylalanine or tryptophan. A D gene is named only where the DNA matches it firmly. Some rows have no size entry. The others give once, few or many, or a class for an expanded clone.

cdr3_length clone_size d_call j_call v_call cdr3_nt cdr3_aa
18 . TRBD2 TRBJ2-1 TRBV7-7 TGTGCCAGCAGCCCAAGGCCGGGAGGGCGGGGGGGTGGCAATGAGCAGTTCTTC CASSPRPGGRGGGNEQFF
15 . . TRBJ2-1 TRBV6-2/TRBV6-3 TGTGCCAGCAGCCCAAGTGTGGCTTCCTACAATGAGCAGTTCTTC CASSPSVASYNEQFF
19 . TRBD1 TRBJ1-6 TRBV4-2 TGTGCCAGCAGCCAAATAACAGGGGGCCGGGCCGGGCCAGGGGCACCCCTCCACTTT CASSQITGGRAGPGAPLHF
14 . . TRBJ1-1 TRBV6-5 TGTGCCAGCAGCCCACAGGGAGGGGACACTGAAGCTTTCTTT CASSPQGGDTEAFF
15 . TRBD2 TRBJ2-3 TRBV3-1/TRBV3-2 TGTGCCAGCAGAGATAGCGGGGGGGCCTCAGATACGCAGTATTTT CASRDSGGASDTQYF
16 . TRBD2 TRBJ2-1 TRBV6-6 TGTGCCGGCAGTTACGTCATAGCGGGGAGGGAGGATGAGCAGTTCTTC CAGSYVIAGREDEQFF
15 . . TRBJ2-2 TRBV5-1 TGCGCCAGCAGCTTGGAGAACAGGTTCACCGGGGAGCTGTTTTTT CASSLENRFTGELFF
13 . . TRBJ1-2 TRBV5-6 TGTGCCAGCAGCTTTGCCCGGGTAAGCGGCTACACCTTC CASSFARVSGYTF
15 once . TRBJ1-3 TRBV19 TGTGCCAGTAGGCTGACAGGACACTCTGGAAACACCATATATTTT CASRLTGHSGNTIYF
16 . TRBD1 TRBJ2-7 TRBV6-2/TRBV6-3 TGTGCCAGCAGTTCCCCCAACAGGGGGCTTAAGGAAGAGCAGTACTTC CASSSPNRGLKEEQYF
16 once TRBD1 TRBJ2-2 TRBV7-9 TGTGCCAGCAGCTTAGTGGGACAGGGAAACACCGGGGAGCTGTTTTTT CASSLVGQGNTGELFF
13 . . TRBJ2-1 TRBV7-9 TGTGCCAGCAGCCCCCCAGGGAACAATGAGCAGTTCTTC CASSPPGNNEQFF
14 . TRBD1 TRBJ2-7 TRBV3-1/TRBV3-2 TGTGCCAGCAGTCAGGGACAGGGTGTGTACGAGCAGTACTTC CASSQGQGVYEQYF
13 . . TRBJ2-3 TRBV11-3 TGTGCCAGCAGCTTAGCTCAGACAGATACGCAGTATTTT CASSLAQTDTQYF
15 few TRBD1 TRBJ2-7 TRBV10-1 TGCGCCAGCAGTGAGTGGACAGGGGCCAGATGGGAGCAGTACTTC CASSEWTGARWEQYF
13 once . TRBJ1-1 TRBV20-1 TGCAGTGCTAGTGGACAGATGAACACTGAAGCTTTCTTT CSASGQMNTEAFF
14 . . TRBJ1-3 TRBV5-1 TGCGCCAGCAGCTCAGGGGCTGCTGGAAACACCATATATTTT CASSSGAAGNTIYF
16 . TRBD2 TRBJ2-3 TRBV5-1 TGCGCCAGCAGCTTGGTCGGAGCGGGGGCAGGGGATACGCAGTATTTT CASSLVGAGAGDTQYF
13 . TRBD1 TRBJ2-1 TRBV2 TGTGCCAGCAGTGATGGGACAGGGGAGAAGCAGTTCTTC CASSDGTGEKQFF
16 . . TRBJ1-2 TRBV15 TGTGCCACCAGCAGAGGGGGGAGGGCCACTAACTATGGCTACACCTTC CATSRGGRATNYGYTF
14 . TRBD2 TRBJ2-1 TRBV15 TGTGCCACCAGCCCCCGGACTAGCTCCCGAGAGCAGTTCTTC CATSPRTSSREQFF
12 . . TRBJ1-2 TRBV2 TGTGCCAGCAGCCGCTCTGAGTGGGGCTACACCTTC CASSRSEWGYTF
12 once . TRBJ2-3 TRBV5-4 TGTGCCAGCAGCTCCATCCGGGATACGCAGTATTTT CASSSIRDTQYF
19 . TRBD1 TRBJ2-2 TRBV19 TGTGCCAGTAGTATCCAAGACAGGGGAGGATTAAGGGTGGCCGGGGAGCTGTTTTTT CASSIQDRGGLRVAGELFF
15 . TRBD1 TRBJ2-5 TRBV19 TGTGCCAGTAGTGGGACAGGGGGGCTTTGGGAGACCCAGTACTTC CASSGTGGLWETQYF
15 . . TRBJ1-6 TRBV9 TGTGCCAGCAGCGTTTATGAGGGCTATAATTCACCCCTCCACTTT CASSVYEGYNSPLHF
15 once . TRBJ2-7 TRBV11-2 TGTGCCAGCAGCTTAGATTCCGGACAGCACTACGAGCAGTACTTC CASSLDSGQHYEQYF
16 . TRBD1 TRBJ2-3 TRBV24-1 TGTGCCACCAGTGACAACAGGGGGCGAGACACAGATACGCAGTATTTT CATSDNRGRDTDTQYF
15 . . TRBJ1-2 TRBV5-1 TGCGCCAGCAGCTTTCGGGGGGCGCAGGGCTATGGCTACACCTTC CASSFRGAQGYGYTF
16 . TRBD2 TRBJ2-6 TRBV6-1 TGTGCCAGCAGTGCGGGACTAGCTGCTGGGGCCAACGTCCTGACTTTC CASSAGLAAGANVLTF
15 . TRBD2 TRBJ2-1 TRBV24-1 TGTGCCACCAGTGATCCCAAAGCGGGGGGGAATGAGCAGTTCTTC CATSDPKAGGNEQFF
15 . . TRBJ2-5 TRBV19 TGTGCCAGTAGTAGGCCGGGGCGGGGAGAAGAGACCCAGTACTTC CASSRPGRGEETQYF
16 . TRBD2 TRBJ2-1 TRBV3-1/TRBV3-2 TGTGCCAGCAGAGAATTAGCGGGAGCCCCCTACAATGAGCAGTTCTTC CASRELAGAPYNEQFF
11 . . TRBJ2-1 TRBV28 TGTGCCAGCAGTTTAGGGAGTGAGCAGTTCTTC CASSLGSEQFF
12 . . TRBJ2-5 TRBV18 TGTGCCAGCTCCCCTAGTACGGAGACCCAGTACTTC CASSPSTETQYF